Sequencing of this T cell receptor beta chain was carried out in a study of TIL therapy for anti-PD-1-resistant metastatic lung cancer. Study summary: By whole-exome sequencing, median non-synonymous tumor mutation burden was around 1.4 mutations per megabase. Overall study results and limits: Infused TIL clonotypes partially replaced the baseline blood repertoire, then decayed over months.

This CDR3 has 10 residues. Trimming took off 9 bases at V and 3 bases at J, with 4 bases between the two ends. Per the germline V gene, CDR1 is LNHDA and CDR2 is SQIVND (reference sequence). Note on this clone: The antigen is not known.

Sequencing used immunoSEQ v3. Data came from immunoSEQ multiplex PCR; TCRdb stores just in-frame clones and leaves some out. The sample has approximately 57,000 clones, roughly 77% seen once. Time point of the sample: pre-treatment sample, taken before nivolumab and TIL therapy. Stage 4 NSCLC adults joined between 2017 and 2020. The J gene is TRBJ2-3, the V gene TRBV19; D gene ambiguous. The source is a person aged 25 to 85 with non-small cell lung cancer. The starting material was blood, obtained at baseline. The CDR3 DNA reads as TGTGCCAGACGGACAGATACGCAGTATTTT. Translated, it gives CARRTDTQYF.